Listed below are T cell receptor beta chains from one sample, sequenced in a study of T cell responses to AZD1222 COVID-19 vaccine. Here immunoSEQ multiplex PCR was the method, and the copy in TCRdb shows in-frame clones only, minus some. The table has about 140,000 clones, 92% seen once. This material consisted of peripheral blood, taken 28 days after the second AZD1222 dose. The receptors were gathered from an adult who received the AZD1222 COVID-19 vaccine. The CDR3 runs from the conserved cysteine through the conserved F or W. Fields, in order: D gene, clone size, V gene, J gene, CDR3 protein, CDR3 DNA. The D gene is left open where the match is weak. Clone size is stated in some rows and not others, as once, few, many or a class when expanded.

>TRBD2|once|TRBV4-1|TRBJ2-5
CASSLIPGLALETQYF
TGCGCCAGCAGCCTCATACCGGGACTAGCGCTAGAGACCCAGTACTTC
>-|-|TRBV4-1|TRBJ2-2
CASSVQVTGELFF
TGCGCCAGCAGCGTACAGGTTACCGGGGAGCTGTTTTTT
>-|once|TRBV2|TRBJ1-2
CASSEGGGYTF
TGTGCCAGCAGTGAAGGGGGTGGCTACACCTTC
>TRBD1|-|TRBV3-1/TRBV3-2|TRBJ2-7
CASSTTGDTYEQYF
TGTGCCAGCTCCACGACAGGGGACACATACGAGCAGTACTTC
>-|once|TRBV27|TRBJ2-3
CASSLEVSQTDTQYF
TGTGCCAGCAGTTTAGAGGTCAGTCAAACAGATACGCAGTATTTT
>-|-|TRBV5-1|TRBJ2-7
CASSFTEPLNEQYF
TGCGCCAGCAGTTTTACAGAGCCACTAAACGAGCAGTACTTC
>-|-|TRBV6-5|TRBJ1-3
CATLPGGSGNTIYF
TGTGCCACCCTTCCTGGAGGGTCTGGAAACACCATATATTTT
>TRBD1|-|TRBV12-3/TRBV12-4|TRBJ1-5
CASEDRGKPQHF
TGTGCCAGCGAGGACAGGGGAAAACCCCAGCATTTT
>-|-|TRBV28|TRBJ1-5
CASSEFGQPQHF
TGTGCCAGCTCTGAGTTTGGTCAGCCCCAGCATTTT
>TRBD1|-|TRBV6-5|TRBJ1-2
CASSYSRDRVGGYTF
TGTGCCAGCAGTTACTCGCGGGACAGGGTTGGTGGCTACACCTTC
>-|-|TRBV27|TRBJ1-4
CASSFMGGIYEKLFF
TGTGCCAGCAGTTTCATGGGGGGTATCTATGAAAAACTGTTTTTT
>TRBD1|-|TRBV18|TRBJ1-1
CASSPAVGGNTEAFF
TGTGCCAGCTCACCAGCCGTAGGGGGCAACACTGAAGCTTTCTTT
>-|-|TRBV2|TRBJ1-1
CASSEASGPGAFF
TGTGCCAGCAGTGAGGCATCAGGTCCGGGAGCTTTCTTT
>-|-|TRBV5-4|TRBJ2-2
CASSPGVTGQTGELFF
TGTGCCAGCAGCCCGGGGGTGACAGGACAAACCGGGGAGCTGTTTTTT
>-|-|TRBV5-1|TRBJ1-1
CASSSDGNTEAFF
TGCGCCAGCAGCTCGGACGGGAACACTGAAGCTTTCTTT
>TRBD2|-|TRBV6-5|TRBJ2-2
CATKQLAAGGELFF
TGTGCCACCAAACAACTAGCGGCCGGCGGGGAGCTGTTTTTT
>-|few|TRBV12-5|TRBJ1-5
CASGPPGGRYQPQHF
TGTGCTAGTGGACCCCCGGGGGGGCGCTATCAGCCCCAGCATTTT
>-|-|TRBV7-2|TRBJ2-7
CASSLPRYEQYF
TGTGCCAGCAGCCTACCCAGGTACGAGCAGTACTTC
>-|-|TRBV4-1|TRBJ2-2
CASSQAGIAGELFF
TGCGCCAGCAGCCAAGCAGGGATCGCCGGGGAGCTGTTTTTT
>-|-|TRBV25-1|TRBJ2-2
CASSALRGRENTGELFF
TGTGCCAGCAGTGCCCTTAGGGGACGGGAGAACACCGGGGAGCTGTTTTTT
>-|-|TRBV28|TRBJ1-1
CASRLGETEAFF
TGTGCCAGCAGGCTCGGGGAAACTGAAGCTTTCTTT
>TRBD1|-|TRBV18|TRBJ2-7
CASSQTRDRVTYEQYF
TGTGCCAGCTCTCAAACCCGGGACAGGGTGACCTACGAGCAGTACTTC
>TRBD2|-|TRBV9|TRBJ2-3
CASSPQGHRAGGRTDTQYF
TGTGCCAGCAGCCCTCAAGGCCATCGAGCGGGGGGGCGCACAGATACGCAGTATTTT
>-|few|TRBV3-1/TRBV3-2|TRBJ1-3
CASSQDEGGAFSGNTIYF
TGTGCCAGCAGCCAAGATGAGGGAGGGGCCTTCTCTGGAAACACCATATATTTT
>-|once|TRBV4-1|TRBJ1-5
CASSPPAQNQPQHF
TGCGCCAGCAGCCCCCCCGCTCAAAATCAGCCCCAGCATTTT
>-|-|TRBV6-2/TRBV6-3|TRBJ2-1
CASSYSGALGSYNEQFF
TGTGCCAGCAGTTACTCCGGTGCCCTGGGCTCCTACAATGAGCAGTTCTTC